These 27 T cell receptor beta chains were sequenced from one sample in a study of blood T cell repertoires in COVID-19. Generated by immunoSEQ multiplex PCR, the TCRdb table keeps only in-frame clones and is missing some. The profile shows more than 95,000 clones, roughly 88% of them singletons. The sequencing sample was made of peripheral blood. These receptors were obtained from a human donor in a cohort sampled during active COVID-19.

This rearrangement joins TRBV27 to TRBJ2-1; TRBD2 aligns across 10 bases. CDR3 size: 15 residues. CDR1 MNHEY and CDR2 SMNVEV come from the germline V gene (reference sequence). Trimming at V came to 5 bases and at J to 6 bases, leaving 7 bases not matched to a gene. CDR3 nucleotide sequence: TGTGCCAGCAGTCCCGGACTAGCGGAGTCCAATGAGCAGTTCTTC. This encodes CASSPGLAESNEQFF.

V and J are TRBV30 and TRBJ1-4; 7 bases match TRBD1. The V gene's germline CDR1 is GTSNPN and CDR2 SVGIG (reference sequence). Trimming at V came to 0 bases and at J to 0 bases, leaving 13 bases not matched to a gene. This CDR3 region has 19 residues. This CDR3 reads CAWSVKGGAYMATNEKLFF. DNA for the CDR3: TGTGCCTGGAGTGTAAAAGGGGGCGCATATATGGCAACTAATGAAAAACTGTTTTTT. The whole variable domain, filled in from reference TRBV30 and TRBJ1-4, reads SQTIHQWPATLVQPVGSPLSLECTVEGTSNPNLYWYRQAAGRGLQLLFYSVGIGQISSEVPQNLSASRPQDRQFILSSKKLLLSDSGFYLCAWSVKGGAYMATNEKLFFGSGTQLSVL.

This chain links TRBV7-9 with TRBJ1-3; D is possibly TRBD1 (5 bases). Germline CDR1 is SEHNR and CDR2 is FQNEAQ (reference sequence). Trimming took off 5 bases at V and 0 bases at J, with 14 bases between the two ends. This CDR3 has 16 amino acids. For the CDR3, the DNA is TGTGCCAGCAGCATGGGACTGCCCGTCTCTGGAAACACCATATATTTT. Translating it yields CASSMGLPVSGNTIYF.

The CDR3 coding sequence is TGTGCCAGCAGAGCGGGGGGTTTCCAAGAGACCCAGTACTTC. Amino acids: CASRAGGFQETQYF. The J gene is TRBJ2-5, the V gene TRBV2; 9 nucleotides align to TRBD2. V was clipped by 6 bases and J by 1 base; unmatched bases: 3. From germline, CDR1 is SNHLY and CDR2 FYNNEI. This CDR3 contains 14 residues.

The chain is built from TRBV10-1 and TRBJ2-2; D may be TRBD2 (5 bases). The V and J ends lost 6 bases and 0 bases respectively, with 17 bases between them. The germline gives CDR1 WNHNN, CDR2 SYGVQD (reference sequence). This CDR3 comprises 17 residues. The CDR3 nucleotides read TGCGCCAGCAGCGGAGCGCCGGGGAAATCGAACACCGGGGAGCTGTTTTTT. Translated, it gives CASSGAPGKSNTGELFF.

V usage is TRBV5-5 and J usage is TRBJ2-1, with 7 bases identical to TRBD1. Germline assignment: CDR1 SGHKS and CDR2 YYEKEE (reference sequence). The V gene end was trimmed by 3 bases and the J gene end by 1 base; junction bases not matched to a gene: 4. The length of the CDR3 is 15 residues. The CDR3 reads CASSSQGMSYNEQFF. CDR3 coding DNA: TGTGCCAGCAGCTCACAGGGGATGTCCTACAATGAGCAGTTCTTC. Full variable domain (outside the CDR3, taken from reference TRBV5-5 and TRBJ2-1): DAGVTQSPTHLIKTRGQQVTLRCSPISGHKSVSWYQQVLGQGPQFIFQYYEKEERGRGNFPDRFSARQFPNYSSELNVNALLLGDSALYLCASSSQGMSYNEQFFGPGTRLTVL.

Here the CDR3 DNA reads TGTGCCAGCAGACCACAGGGTATGGCTGAAGCTTTCTTT. Amino acids: CASRPQGMAEAFF. V usage is TRBV7-8 and J usage is TRBJ1-1; tentative D call: TRBD1 (6 bases). The germline V and J ends were trimmed by 6 bases and 6 bases, with 14 bases remaining between them. Germline V lookup: CDR1 SGHVS, CDR2 FQNEAQ. The CDR3 totals 13 residues. The full variable domain, rest sourced from reference TRBV7-8 and TRBJ1-1, is GAGVSQSPRYKVAKRGQDVALRCDPISGHVSLFWYQQALGQGPEFLTYFQNEAQLDKSGLPSDRFFAERPEGSVSTLKIQRTQQEDSAVYLCASRPQGMAEAFFGQGTRLTVV.

The chain links TRBV19 to TRBJ1-6; D ambiguous. This CDR3 has 13 residues. CDR1 is LNHDA, CDR2 SQIVND, per germline (reference sequence). The ends were cut back, 6 bases at V and 13 bases at J, with 16 bases in the middle. The DNA for the CDR3 is TGTGCCAGTAGGACCTACGAGGGCAGGCCCCTCCACTTT. Its protein product is CASRTYEGRPLHF. Full variable domain (rest looked up from reference TRBV19 and TRBJ1-6): DGGITQSPKYLFRKEGQNVTLSCEQNLNHDAMYWYRQDPGQGLRLIYYSQIVNDFQKGDIAEGYSVSREKKESFPLTVTSAQKNPTAFYLCASRTYEGRPLHFGNGTRLTVT.

The V and J genes are TRBV7-9 and TRBJ2-2, with TRBD2 as a possible D gene (6 bases). V lost 5 bases to trimming and J lost 6 bases, with 16 bases between them. This CDR3 is built from 15 residues. Germline CDR1 and CDR2: SEHNR and FQNEAQ (reference sequence). The CDR3 sequence: CASSPGGVSAGELFF. As DNA, the CDR3 is TGTGCCAGCAGCCCAGGAGGGGTTAGTGCCGGGGAGCTGTTTTTT.

The gene calls are TRBV3-1 (or the pseudogene TRBV3-2) and TRBJ1-2; unclear D gene. V lost 6 bases to trimming and J lost 5 bases, with 13 bases between them. The CDR3 is made up of 13 amino acids. The germline gives CDR1 LGHDT, CDR2 YNNKEL (reference sequence). CDR3 amino acids: CASRPPTGYGYTF. CDR3 in DNA: TGTGCCAGCAGACCACCGACGGGATATGGCTACACCTTC.

CDR3 sequence reads: CASSWQAQANYGYTF. In DNA, the CDR3 is TGTGCCAGTAGTTGGCAGGCCCAAGCTAACTATGGCTACACCTTC. V gene TRBV19 combines with J gene TRBJ1-2, with D unclear. Trimming removed 5 bases at V and 0 bases at J, with 13 bases between. The germline gives CDR1 LNHDA, CDR2 SQIVND (reference sequence). The CDR3 covers 15 residues.

The chain combines TRBV6-5 with TRBJ2-7, with D possibly TRBD1 on 5 matching bases. Germline CDR1 and CDR2: MNHEY and SVGAGI. This CDR3 contains 12 residues. The V end lost 6 bases, the J end lost 1 base, and 7 bases lay between the germline ends. This CDR3 reads CASRQGSYEQYF. In DNA, the CDR3 is TGTGCCAGCAGGCAGGGTTCCTACGAGCAGTACTTC.

This chain links TRBV28 with TRBJ1-6, with 7 positions matching TRBD1. In germline, CDR1 is MDHEN, CDR2 SYDVKM. The CDR3 loop spans 14 amino acids. J gave up 10 bases and V 6 bases, and 9 bases lay outside the gene matches. CDR3 sequence: CASRHDRDDSPLHF. The CDR3 nucleotides read TGTGCCAGCAGACACGACAGGGACGACTCACCCCTCCACTTT.

The rearrangement uses TRBV7-2 and TRBJ2-3; TRBD2 agrees at 8 bases. In germline, CDR1 is SGHTA, CDR2 FQGNSA. Germline trimming cut 4 bases from V and 5 bases from J; bases unmatched to any gene: 8. CDR3 length: 15 amino acids. CDR3 in DNA: TGTGCCAGCAGCTCACGAGCGGGAGCGGTAGATACGCAGTATTTT. This translates into CASSSRAGAVDTQYF.

J is TRBJ1-1 and V is TRBV9; perhaps TRBD1 as D (6 bases). There are 15 residues in the CDR3. V was pared by 0 bases and J by 1 base, with 10 bases between. Per germline, CDR1 SGDLS and CDR2 YYNGEE. The CDR3 protein is CASSVEGGWNTEAFF. CDR3 DNA sequence: TGTGCCAGCAGCGTAGAAGGGGGATGGAACACTGAAGCTTTCTTT.

This rearrangement joins TRBV5-1 to TRBJ2-7; 9 positions match TRBD1. This CDR3 is built from 15 residues. CDR1 SGHRS and CDR2 YFSETQ come from the germline V gene. Trimming took 4 bases from V and 1 from J; bases not matched to a gene: 6. The CDR3 DNA reads as TGCGCCAGCAGCCCGGACAGGGGACCTTCCTACGAGCAGTACTTC. This translates into CASSPDRGPSYEQYF.

The rearrangement uses TRBV27 and TRBJ2-3, with TRBD2 matching 13 bases. V shed 3 bases and J 6 bases; nucleotides not matched to a gene: 12. This CDR3 region has 18 residues. Germline V gives CDR1 MNHEY, CDR2 SMNVEV (reference sequence). This CDR3 is CASSFYGTSGVFLDTQYF. The CDR3 DNA follows: TGTGCCAGCAGTTTCTACGGGACTAGCGGGGTTTTCTTGGATACGCAGTATTTT.

The chain recombines TRBV5-1 with TRBJ2-7, with D perhaps matching TRBD2 (5 bases). This CDR3 is 15 amino acids long. Trimming pared 4 bases from V and 3 bases from J, leaving 17 bases between. Germline CDR1 SGHRS, CDR2 YFSETQ. This CDR3 is CASSLPQVGVYEQYF. In DNA form, the CDR3 reads TGCGCCAGCAGCCTACCTCAAGTCGGGGTCTACGAGCAGTACTTC.

The V gene is TRBV7-2, the J gene TRBJ2-1, with 8 nucleotides matching TRBD2. This CDR3 is 17 amino acids long. Germline V gene data show CDR1 as SGHTA and CDR2 as FQGNSA. V was pared by 1 base and J by 0 bases, with 5 bases of the junction left unmatched. CDR3 amino acids: CASSLDGSGNSYNEQFF. CDR3 in DNA: TGTGCCAGCAGCTTAGATGGTAGCGGGAACTCCTACAATGAGCAGTTCTTC.

The rearrangement links TRBV9 to TRBJ1-1; D might be TRBD1 (6 bases). The CDR3 covers 15 residues. V gave up 3 bases and J gave up 1 base, with 13 bases separating them. Looked up from germline, CDR1 is SGDLS and CDR2 is YYNGEE. This chain's CDR3 is CASSDLRGGNTEAFF. CDR3 DNA: TGTGCCAGCAGCGACCTGAGGGGGGGGAACACTGAAGCTTTCTTT.

The chain carries TRBV5-1 and TRBJ2-7; possibly TRBD2 for D (6 bases). CDR1 and CDR2 (germline): SGHRS, YFSETQ. V was pared by 4 bases and J by 3 bases, with 14 bases between. The CDR3 runs 14 residues. The chain's CDR3 is CASSPGLGGYEQYF. The CDR3 DNA sequence: TGCGCCAGCAGCCCTGGTCTCGGGGGCTACGAGCAGTACTTC.

The genes are TRBV30 and TRBJ2-1, with 9 positions matching TRBD1. The CDR3 totals 18 residues. The trim removed 0 bases at V and 0 bases at J, leaving 9 bases unmatched. Germline V CDR1 and CDR2: GTSNPN, SVGIG (reference sequence). The CDR3 DNA reads as TGTGCCTGGAGTGTAGAACAGGGGGCCCTCAGCTCCTACAATGAGCAGTTCTTC. As protein: CAWSVEQGALSSYNEQFF.

The rearrangement uses TRBV5-1 and TRBJ2-2; TRBD1 might be the D (6 bases). CDR3 size: 16 residues. In germline, CDR1 is SGHRS, CDR2 YFSETQ. The V end lost 4 bases, the J end lost 8 bases, and 21 bases lay between the germline ends. The CDR3 DNA reads as TGCGCCAGCAGCCTAGGGACAAGTACAGAAGGGGGGGAGCTGTTTTTT. This translates into CASSLGTSTEGGELFF.

In its sample, this clone was seen once. V gene TRBV5-4 combines with J gene TRBJ2-5, with a tentative D call TRBD2 (5 bases). Trimming pared 4 bases from V and 2 bases from J, leaving 15 bases between. Germline CDR1 is SGHNT and CDR2 is YYREEE (reference sequence). This CDR3 comprises 15 residues. This CDR3 reads CASSQKGRGQETQYF. DNA for the CDR3: TGTGCCAGCAGCCAGAAGGGTAGAGGGCAAGAGACCCAGTACTTC.

This chain uses TRBV14 with TRBJ2-7, with D unclear. V lost 5 bases and J 4 bases, leaving 9 bases between the germline ends. Germline V CDR1 and CDR2: SGHDN, FVKESK. This CDR3 region has 12 residues. This CDR3 is CASSVRFYEQYF. The CDR3 DNA reads as TGTGCCAGCAGCGTCCGGTTTTACGAGCAGTACTTC.

The chain combines TRBV5-1 with TRBJ1-3, with TRBD1 matching 9 bases. Germline lookup yields CDR1 SGHRS and CDR2 YFSETQ. CDR3 size: 17 residues. Trimming at V came to 4 bases and at J to 4 bases, leaving 12 bases not matched to a gene. CDR3 nucleotide sequence: TGCGCCAGCAGCGACGGGACAGGGCCACCGGGGGGAAACACCATATATTTT. Translating gives CASSDGTGPPGGNTIYF. Full variable domain (missing parts from reference TRBV5-1 and TRBJ1-3): KAGVTQTPRYLIKTRGQQVTLSCSPISGHRSVSWYQQTPGQGLQFLFEYFSETQRNKGNFPGRFSGRQFSNSRSEMNVSTLELGDSALYLCASSDGTGPPGGNTIYFGEGSWLTVV.

The genes are TRBV15 and TRBJ2-1; the match to TRBD2 covers 10 bases. This CDR3 has 20 residues. Germline CDR1 is LNHNV and CDR2 is YYDKDF (reference sequence). After removal of 1 base from V and 0 bases from J, the junction contained 12 bases not matched to a gene. DNA for the CDR3: TGTGCCACCAGCAGAGTACGGCTAGCGGGGGCCCTAATCTCCTACAATGAGCAGTTCTTC. It codes for CATSRVRLAGALISYNEQFF.